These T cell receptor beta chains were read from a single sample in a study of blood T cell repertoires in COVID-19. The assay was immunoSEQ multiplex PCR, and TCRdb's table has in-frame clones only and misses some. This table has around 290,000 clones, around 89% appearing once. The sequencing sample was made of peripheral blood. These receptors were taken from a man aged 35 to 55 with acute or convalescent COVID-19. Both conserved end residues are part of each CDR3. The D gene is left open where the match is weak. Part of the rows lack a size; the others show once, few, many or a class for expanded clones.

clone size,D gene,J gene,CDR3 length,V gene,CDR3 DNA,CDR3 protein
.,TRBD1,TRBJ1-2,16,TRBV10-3,TGTGCCATCACATCCGGGACAGGGGGCCCTGGAGATGGCTACACCTTC,CAITSGTGGPGDGYTF
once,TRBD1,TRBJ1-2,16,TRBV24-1,TGTGCCACCAGTAACGACAGGGGGCCCAGGGGCTATGGCTACACCTTC,CATSNDRGPRGYGYTF
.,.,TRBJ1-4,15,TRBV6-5,TGTGCCAGCAGTCCCAGGGTGACAACTAATGAAAAACTGTTTTTT,CASSPRVTTNEKLFF
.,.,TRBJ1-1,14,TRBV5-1,TGCGCCAGCAGCTTCAGGGGATCGGACACTGAAGCTTTCTTT,CASSFRGSDTEAFF
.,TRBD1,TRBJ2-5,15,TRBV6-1,TGTGCCAGCAGTGACCTCGGGACAGGGAGGGAGACCCAGTACTTC,CASSDLGTGRETQYF
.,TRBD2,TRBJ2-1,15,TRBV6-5,TGTGCCAGCAGTTACTTAGCGGGGGGTAACAATGAGCAGTTCTTC,CASSYLAGGNNEQFF
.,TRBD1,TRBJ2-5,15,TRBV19,TGTGCCAGTAGTAGATTGGGACAGGGGGCCGAGACCCAGTACTTC,CASSRLGQGAETQYF
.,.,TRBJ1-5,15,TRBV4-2,TGTGCCAGCAGCGAAGCGGCGGGGGAGGATCAGCCCCAGCATTTT,CASSEAAGEDQPQHF
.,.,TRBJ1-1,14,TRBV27,TGTGCCAGCAGCCCCGGGACATTACACACTGAAGCTTTCTTT,CASSPGTLHTEAFF
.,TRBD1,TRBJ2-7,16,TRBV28,TGTGCCAGCACCCCATTGGGGGGGACAGGGGCCTACGAGCAGTACTTC,CASTPLGGTGAYEQYF
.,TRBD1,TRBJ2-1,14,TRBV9,TGTGCCAGCAGCGTAGGGGGACAGGGAATTGAGCAGTTCTTC,CASSVGGQGIEQFF
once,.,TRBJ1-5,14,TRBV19,TGTGCCAGTAGTGCGAGCCCTTACAATCAGCCCCAGCATTTT,CASSASPYNQPQHF
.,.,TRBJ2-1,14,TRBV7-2,TGTGCCAGCAGCTTAGAGTTTGGAGGGGGCGAGCAGTTCTTC,CASSLEFGGGEQFF
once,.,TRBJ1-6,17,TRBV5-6,TGTGCCAGCAGCTCCCTAGGGGGAAGCTCCTATAATTCACCCCTCCACTTT,CASSSLGGSSYNSPLHF
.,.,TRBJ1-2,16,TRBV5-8,TGTGCCAGCAGCCTGGGGGAAGGCAGGGGCGGCATTGGCTACACCTTC,CASSLGEGRGGIGYTF
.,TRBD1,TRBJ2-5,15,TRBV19,TGTGCCAGTAGTATCCGGGCAGGGGGACGAGAGACCCAGTACTTC,CASSIRAGGRETQYF
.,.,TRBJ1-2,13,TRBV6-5,TGTGCCAGCGATAGACAGTCTAACTATGGCTACACCTTC,CASDRQSNYGYTF
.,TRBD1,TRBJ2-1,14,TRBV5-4,TGTGCCAGCAGCGAGGGGACAGTCTACAATGAGCAGTTCTTC,CASSEGTVYNEQFF
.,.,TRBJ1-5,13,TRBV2,TGTGCCAGCAGCGAGGGGGGGGCTCAGCCCCAGCATTTT,CASSEGGAQPQHF
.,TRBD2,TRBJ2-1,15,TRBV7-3,TGTGCCAGCAGCCCGCGGGGGGCGGGGTACAATGAGCAGTTCTTC,CASSPRGAGYNEQFF
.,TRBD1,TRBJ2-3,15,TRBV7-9,TGTGCCAGCAGCTCCAGGACAGGGGGGCCGAGTACGCAGTATTTT,CASSSRTGGPSTQYF
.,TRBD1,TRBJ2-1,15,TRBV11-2,TGTGCCAGCAGCCCTCGCGGACAGGTTTACAATGAGCAGTTCTTC,CASSPRGQVYNEQFF
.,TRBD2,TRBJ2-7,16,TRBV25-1,TGTGCCAGCAGCACTGGATTCGGGGGGGCCTTAAACGAGCAGTACTTC,CASSTGFGGALNEQYF
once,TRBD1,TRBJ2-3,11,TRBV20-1,TGCAGTGCTAAGACAGGGGATACGCAGTATTTT,CSAKTGDTQYF
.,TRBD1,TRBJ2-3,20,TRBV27,TGTGCCAGCAGTTTGGGGTTTTACCCGGGACAGCGACCTAGCACAGATACGCAGTATTTT,CASSLGFYPGQRPSTDTQYF
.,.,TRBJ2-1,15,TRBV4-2,TGTGCCAGCAGCCTCACGGGTCCCCGGGGGAATGAGCAGTTCTTC,CASSLTGPRGNEQFF
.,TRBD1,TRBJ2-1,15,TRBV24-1,TGTGCCACCGGGATTGGACAGGGGGACAACAATGAGCAGTTCTTC,CATGIGQGDNNEQFF
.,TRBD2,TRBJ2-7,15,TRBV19,TGTGCCAGTAGTTACGGCTCGGCGGGGGAAGGAGAGCAGTACTTC,CASSYGSAGEGEQYF
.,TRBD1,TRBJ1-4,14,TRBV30,TGTGCCTGGAGTGTACAGGGGGCAGGGGAAAAACTGTTTTTT,CAWSVQGAGEKLFF
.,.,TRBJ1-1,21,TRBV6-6,TGTGCCAGCAGCGGAAGCTGCGGACGGTACCTCACCGATGGGGGGTACACTGAAGCTTTCTTT,CASSGSCGRYLTDGGYTEAFF
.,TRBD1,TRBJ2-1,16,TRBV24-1,TGTGCCACCAGTGATTGGGATAAACAGGGGGCGGTTGAGCAGTTCTTC,CATSDWDKQGAVEQFF
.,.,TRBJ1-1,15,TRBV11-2,TGTGCCAGCAGCCCCTCGGGACAAATGAACACTGAAGCTTTCTTT,CASSPSGQMNTEAFF
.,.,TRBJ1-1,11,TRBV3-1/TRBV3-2,TGTGCCAGCAGCCAGCGGGGGATAGCTTTCTTT,CASSQRGIAFF
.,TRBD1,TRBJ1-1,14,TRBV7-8,TGTGCCAGCAGCTTACAGGGGGCGAACACTGAAGCTTTCTTT,CASSLQGANTEAFF
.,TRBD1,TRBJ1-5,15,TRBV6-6,TGTGCCAGCAGCTCCGGACAGGGAAGATGGCAGCCCCAGCATTTT,CASSSGQGRWQPQHF
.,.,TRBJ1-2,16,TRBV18,TGTGCCAGCTCACCAATAAGCTTACAGCCCCCTTATGTATACACCTTC,CASSPISLQPPYVYTF